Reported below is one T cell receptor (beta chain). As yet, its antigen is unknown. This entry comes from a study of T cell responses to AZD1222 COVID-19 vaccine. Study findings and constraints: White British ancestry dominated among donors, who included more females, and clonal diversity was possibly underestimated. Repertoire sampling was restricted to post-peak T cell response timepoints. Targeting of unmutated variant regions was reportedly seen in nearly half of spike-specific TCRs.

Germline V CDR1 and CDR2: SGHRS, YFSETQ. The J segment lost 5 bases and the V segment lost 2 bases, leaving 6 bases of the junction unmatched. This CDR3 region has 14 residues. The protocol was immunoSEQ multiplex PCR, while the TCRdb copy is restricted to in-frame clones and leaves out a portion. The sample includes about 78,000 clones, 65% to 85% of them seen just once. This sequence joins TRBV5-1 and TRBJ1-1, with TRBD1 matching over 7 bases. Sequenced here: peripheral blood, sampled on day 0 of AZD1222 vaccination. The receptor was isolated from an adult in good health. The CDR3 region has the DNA TGCGCCAGCAGCTTACGGACAGGTGGGACTGAAGCTTTCTTT. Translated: CASSLRTGGTEAFF.